One sample yielded the 30 T cell receptor beta chains listed below, sequenced in a study of metastatic and nonmetastatic thyroid tumors. No treatment had been given to any patient before thyroid surgery. With MiXCR, TCRdb called clones anew from the PCR reads. The data show thousands of clones, with about 32% seen just once and about an eighth held by the top ten. What was sequenced was adjacent normal tissue. These receptors were obtained from a female donor with papillary thyroid cancer or a benign thyroid nodule (not recorded which). Some clones in this sample may be carry-over from other donors' samples.

Relative to its sample, this clone is medium-sized. This chain uses TRBV25-1 with TRBJ2-5, with 7 bases that match TRBD1. The CDR3 is made up of 15 amino acids. Trimming cost V 8 bases and J 2 bases; bases outside gene matches: 11. The germline gives CDR1 MGHDK, CDR2 SYGVNS. The CDR3 DNA sequence: TGTGCCAGCCATACACCAGACAGGGATCAAGAGACCCAGTACTTC. It codes for CASHTPDRDQETQYF.

The chain employs TRBV12-3 or TRBV12-4 and TRBJ1-4; perhaps TRBD1 as D (5 bases). The V end lost 6 bases, the J end lost 8 bases, and 22 bases lay between the germline ends. This CDR3 is 16 amino acids long. CDR3 loop: CASSAACGAFEEKLFF. Written as DNA, the CDR3 is TGTGCCAGCAGCGCGGCTTGTGGGGCATTTGAAGAAAAACTGTTTTTT.

This clone has a count of ten or more. The rearrangement links TRBV7-3 to TRBJ1-3; D is perhaps TRBD1 (5 bases). The CDR3 totals 16 residues. Germline V gives CDR1 SGHTA, CDR2 FQGTGA. V was pared by 5 bases and J by 0 bases, with 14 bases between. This chain's CDR3 is CASSTGPPPSGNTIYF. The CDR3 region has the DNA TGTGCCAGCAGCACAGGCCCCCCCCCCTCTGGAAACACCATATATTTT.

This clone was seen only a few times. J is TRBJ1-5 and V is TRBV27; 7 positions agree with TRBD1. Germline trimming cut 0 bases from V and 12 bases from J; bases unmatched to any gene: 5. Per germline, CDR1 MNHEY and CDR2 SMNVEV (reference sequence). The CDR3 length is 13 residues. The CDR3 coding sequence is TGTGCCAGCAGTTTATCCCGGGACAGTTACCAGCATTTT. Protein: CASSLSRDSYQHF.

This clone was seen more than once but under ten times. V and J are TRBV2 and TRBJ2-1, with TRBD1 matching over 7 bases. Germline values: CDR1 SNHLY, CDR2 FYNNEI. The J segment lost 9 bases and the V segment lost 6 bases, leaving 11 bases of the junction unmatched. CDR3 length: 14 amino acids. CDR3 bases: TGTGCCAGCAGACCGAGCCAGGGGGTGGGTGAGCAGTTCTTC. Its protein product is CASRPSQGVGEQFF. The variable domain in full, with the rest retrieved from reference TRBV2 and TRBJ2-1, is EPEVTQTPSHQVTQMGQEVILRCVPISNHLYFYWYRQILGQKVEFLVSFYNNEISEKSEIFDDQFSVERPDGSNFTLKIRSTKLEDSAMYFCASRPSQGVGEQFFGPGTRLTVL.

The chain employs TRBV20-1 and TRBJ2-7; tentatively, D is TRBD1 (6 bases). The CDR3 is made up of 14 amino acids. Germline lookup yields CDR1 DFQATT and CDR2 SNEGSKA (reference sequence). V lost 4 bases to trimming and J lost 0 bases, with 13 bases between them. CDR3 nucleotide sequence: TGCAGTGCTAACAGGGCAGGGACCTCCTACGAGCAGTACTTC. This translates into CSANRAGTSYEQYF.

The chain has TRBV6-9 and TRBJ2-5; no reliable D call. CDR3 length: 11 residues. CDR1 is MNHGY, CDR2 SVAAGI, per germline. Trimming shortened V by 10 bases and J by 4 bases, and 10 bases separated the two germline ends. The CDR3 spells CAMGWRETQYF. As DNA, the CDR3 is TGTGCCATGGGGTGGAGAGAGACCCAGTACTTC.

The J gene is TRBJ2-6, the V gene TRBV20-1; the D is unclear. Trimming left V 0 bases short and J 4 bases short, with 4 bases between. Per germline, CDR1 DFQATT and CDR2 SNEGSKA (reference sequence). The CDR3 is made up of 13 amino acids. The DNA for the CDR3 is TGCAGTGCTAGAGATACGGGGGCCAACGTCCTGACTTTC. Its protein is CSARDTGANVLTF.

Judged by abundance, this clone is large. Other DNA sequences in this specimen translate into the identical CDR3. J is TRBJ2-7 and V is TRBV28; weak D call: TRBD1 (6 bases). The CDR3 totals 16 residues. Per germline, CDR1 MDHEN and CDR2 SYDVKM. V was cut by 11 bases and J by 0 bases, with 23 bases left in between. The CDR3 loop reads CAAWGPRADSSYEQYF. CDR3 nucleotides: TGTGCCGCCTGGGGGCCCCGGGCAGACAGCTCCTACGAGCAGTACTTC.

Sample share makes this clone medium-sized (0.01 to 0.1%). The chain is built from TRBV29-1 and TRBJ1-1; 7 nucleotides align to TRBD1. Germline loops: CDR1 SQVTM, CDR2 ANQGSEA. The CDR3 runs to 13 residues. J gave up 1 base and V 6 bases, and 5 bases lay outside the gene matches. This CDR3 reads CSVDRAENTEAFF. The CDR3 DNA follows: TGCAGCGTCGACAGGGCCGAGAACACTGAAGCTTTCTTT. Drawing the rest from reference TRBV29-1 and TRBJ1-1, the complete variable domain is SAVISQKPSRDICQRGTSLTIQCQVDSQVTMMFWYRQQPGQSLTLIATANQGSEATYESGFVIDKFPISRPNLTFSTLTVSNMSPEDSSIYLCSVDRAENTEAFFGQGTRLTVV.

This clone is medium-sized (0.01 to 0.1%) by share. V gene TRBV7-3 combines with J gene TRBJ1-2; D unresolved. The CDR3 is made up of 15 amino acids. The V gene's germline CDR1 is SGHTA and CDR2 FQGTGA. V was trimmed by 0 bases and J by 8 bases, leaving 16 bases between them. The CDR3 DNA is TGTGCCAGCAGCTTAACTTCTGAGGCGGGCGGGGGCTACACCTTC. Its protein product is CASSLTSEAGGGYTF. Full variable domain (outside the CDR3, taken from reference TRBV7-3 and TRBJ1-2): GAGVSQTPSNKVTEKGKYVELRCDPISGHTALYWYRQSLGQGPEFLIYFQGTGAADDSGLPNDRFFAVRPEGSVSTLKIQRTERGDSAVYLCASSLTSEAGGGYTFGSGTRLTVV.

This clone was seen more than once but under ten times. The chain carries TRBV12-3 or TRBV12-4 and TRBJ2-7; 12 positions agree with TRBD2. This CDR3 contains 14 residues. The V gene end was trimmed by 7 bases and the J gene end by 7 bases; junction bases not matched to a gene: 8. For the CDR3, the DNA is TGTGCCAGCATCCCTAGCGGGAGGGCCGCTGAGCAGTACTTC. Translation: CASIPSGRAAEQYF.

This clone was recorded a few times. The chain joins TRBV12-3 or TRBV12-4 to TRBJ1-1, with 7 positions matching TRBD1. V shed 0 bases, J shed 4 bases, and the junction held 2 bases outside the gene matches. This CDR3 is built from 14 residues. The CDR3 nucleotides are TGTGCCAGCAGTTTAGCAAGGGGGCTCACTGAAGCTTTCTTT. It translates to CASSLARGLTEAFF.

This chain connects TRBV6-5 to TRBJ2-7; D gene ambiguous. Trimming took 4 bases from V and 7 from J, leaving 14 bases between them. There are 13 residues in the CDR3. Looked up from germline, CDR1 is MNHEY and CDR2 is SVGAGI. The chain's CDR3 is CASSFYRGNEQYF. The CDR3 nucleotides read TGTGCCAGCAGTTTTTATCGTGGGAATGAGCAGTACTTC.

This CDR3 is CASSFNRDEQYF. The CDR3 region has the DNA TGTGCCAGCAGTTTTAACAGGGACGAGCAGTACTTC. This sequence joins TRBV28 and TRBJ2-7; TRBD1 is a possible D gene (6 bases). Trimming stripped 3 bases from V and 5 bases from J, with 8 bases between. The length of the CDR3 is 12 residues. Germline CDR1 MDHEN, CDR2 SYDVKM. Supplemented by reference TRBV28 and TRBJ2-7, the full variable domain reads DVKVTQSSRYLVKRTGEKVFLECVQDMDHENMFWYRQDPGLGLRLIYFSYDVKMKEKGDIPEGYSVSREKKERFSLILESASTNQTSMYLCASSFNRDEQYFGPGTRLTVT.

The chain is built from TRBV7-2 and TRBJ1-3; D may be TRBD1 (5 bases). The V end was cut by 5 bases, the J end by 8 bases, with 16 bases between. CDR3 size: 14 residues. Germline V gives CDR1 SGHTA, CDR2 FQGNSA. CDR3 nucleotide sequence: TGTGCCAGCAGCACGGGACTGCCTCCAGACACCATATATTTT. This gives the protein CASSTGLPPDTIYF.

The rearrangement links TRBV20-1 to TRBJ2-1; D might be TRBD1 (6 bases). Trimming removed 4 bases at V and 5 bases at J, with 21 bases between. This CDR3 is 16 amino acids long. The germline gives CDR1 DFQATT, CDR2 SNEGSKA (reference sequence). The CDR3, as DNA: TGCAGTGCTACTGGACATTCAGGGGTGTCCGACAATGAGCAGTTCTTC. It yields the protein CSATGHSGVSDNEQFF.

V gene TRBV5-1 combines with J gene TRBJ2-5, with 8 bases that match TRBD1. Germline CDR1 is SGHRS and CDR2 is YFSETQ. Trimming at V came to 4 bases and at J to 5 bases, leaving 10 bases not matched to a gene. The CDR3 has 15 residues. The CDR3 nucleotides are TGCGCCAGCAGCCGATTCGGACAGGGCAAGGAGACCCAGTACTTC. Protein product: CASSRFGQGKETQYF.

The chain combines TRBV6-1 with TRBJ1-5; D remains ambiguous. Germline V gene data show CDR1 as MNHNS and CDR2 as SASEGT. Trimming took 5 bases from V and 6 from J, leaving 11 bases between them. The CDR3 totals 13 residues. The CDR3 reads CASSSGEGQPQHF. CDR3 sequence (DNA): TGTGCCAGCAGTTCCGGTGAGGGTCAGCCCCAGCATTTT.

On this clone itself: The limits of the CDR3 on the DNA are not certain, so only TCRdb's listed CDR3 is given. The chain carries TRBV9 and TRBJ2-1; the table assigns TRBD2, which was not confirmed against the DNA. With termini counted, the CDR3 has 15 amino acids. CDR1 SGDLS and CDR2 YYNGEE come from the germline V gene. CDR3 region: CASSVAIGASRGGIF.

V is TRBV27 and J is TRBJ2-7; 10 nucleotides agree with TRBD1. Germline loops: CDR1 MNHEY, CDR2 SMNVEV (reference sequence). Trimming at V came to 6 bases and at J to 2 bases, leaving 7 bases not matched to a gene. This CDR3 contains 15 residues. CDR3 sequence reads: CASSLLGQGAYEQYF. The DNA for the CDR3 is TGTGCCAGCAGCCTCCTTGGACAGGGGGCCTACGAGCAGTACTTC.

This clone is medium-sized in the sample. V is TRBV20-1 and J is TRBJ2-7; D is unclear. Trimming removed 2 bases at V and 4 bases at J, with 9 bases between. The germline gives CDR1 DFQATT, CDR2 SNEGSKA (reference sequence). The CDR3 is made up of 12 amino acids. In DNA form, the CDR3 reads TGCAGTGCTAGACCGACGGATTACGAGCAGTACTTC. Its protein is CSARPTDYEQYF.

In nucleotides, the CDR3 is TGTGCCAGCAGCTTCGGGATGGGGGCGCGGGATGGCTACACCTTC. Translating gives CASSFGMGARDGYTF. The V and J genes are TRBV7-2 and TRBJ1-2; D perhaps matches TRBD1 (6 bases). Trimming took off 3 bases at V and 6 bases at J, with 17 bases between the two ends. CDR3 length equals 15 residues. Germline assignment: CDR1 SGHTA and CDR2 FQGNSA.

The V gene is TRBV4-1, the J gene TRBJ2-2; D might be TRBD1 or TRBD2, each matching 5 bases. Trimming pared 4 bases from V and 4 bases from J, leaving 16 bases between. The CDR3 runs 16 residues. In germline, CDR1 is MGHRA, CDR2 YSYEKL. DNA for the CDR3: TGCGCCAGCAGCCTAGAGGGGCAGGGTCTCACCGGGGAGCTGTTTTTT. The encoded protein is CASSLEGQGLTGELFF.

The table lists this clone with a few counts. The rearrangement uses TRBV6-1 and TRBJ2-1; possible D gene TRBD2, 6 bases. Trimming stripped 4 bases from V and 4 bases from J, with 8 bases between. CDR3 size: 13 residues. The germline V gene has CDR1 MNHNS and CDR2 SASEGT. CDR3 in amino acids: CASSGGRYNEQFF. The CDR3 nucleotides are TGTGCCAGCAGTGGGGGGAGGTACAATGAGCAGTTCTTC.

V gene TRBV20-1 combines with J gene TRBJ2-1; 10 bases align to TRBD2. V was clipped by 0 bases and J by 10 bases; unmatched bases: 9. The CDR3 sequence is 15 residues long. CDR1 DFQATT and CDR2 SNEGSKA come from the germline V gene (reference sequence). The CDR3 nucleotides are TGCAGTGCTAGAGATCACCTAGCGGGAGTCCCCGAGCAGTTCTTC. Protein: CSARDHLAGVPEQFF.

In its sample, this clone was seen a few times. The rearrangement joins TRBV2 to TRBJ1-2; TRBD1 matches at 8 bases. The CDR3 runs 13 residues. Germline loops: CDR1 SNHLY, CDR2 FYNNEI. Losses at the gene ends were 1 base for V and 7 bases for J; bases not matched to a gene: 2. DNA for the CDR3: TGTGCCAGCAGTGAAGGGACAGGGTCTGGCTACACCTTC. Its protein is CASSEGTGSGYTF.

Ten or more counts support this clone. The chain is built from TRBV5-4 and TRBJ2-7; TRBD1 matches at 8 bases. V lost 3 bases and J lost 2; bases outside the gene matches: 4. The germline V gene has CDR1 SGHNT and CDR2 YYREEE (reference sequence). The CDR3 runs 14 residues. CDR3 sequence (DNA): TGTGCCAGCAGCTGGGACAGGAATACCTACGAGCAGTACTTC. Protein product: CASSWDRNTYEQYF.

This clone was counted at least ten times. V gene TRBV6-2 or TRBV6-3 combines with J gene TRBJ2-1; D is unclear. V dropped 10 bases and J dropped 7 bases, with 14 bases sitting between them. Per germline, CDR1 MNHEY and CDR2 SVGEGT. The CDR3 extends over 12 amino acids. The CDR3 coding sequence is TGTGCCACCCTCCTTTCAGTGAATGAGCAGTTCTTC. Protein: CATLLSVNEQFF.

This clone is medium-sized by share. V usage is TRBV18 and J usage is TRBJ1-2; the D gene is possibly TRBD1 (5 bases). Trimming shortened V by 0 bases and J by 4 bases, and 6 bases separated the two germline ends. This CDR3 spans 13 amino acids. The V gene's germline CDR1 is KGHSH and CDR2 LQKENI. This CDR3 reads CASSPPGPYGYTF. CDR3 DNA: TGTGCCAGCTCACCACCGGGACCCTATGGCTACACCTTC. The variable domain in full, with the rest retrieved from reference TRBV18 and TRBJ1-2, is NAGVMQNPRHLVRRRGQEARLRCSPMKGHSHVYWYRQLPEEGLKFMVYLQKENIIDESGMPKERFSAEFPKEGPSILRIQQVVRGDSAAYFCASSPPGPYGYTFGSGTRLTVV.